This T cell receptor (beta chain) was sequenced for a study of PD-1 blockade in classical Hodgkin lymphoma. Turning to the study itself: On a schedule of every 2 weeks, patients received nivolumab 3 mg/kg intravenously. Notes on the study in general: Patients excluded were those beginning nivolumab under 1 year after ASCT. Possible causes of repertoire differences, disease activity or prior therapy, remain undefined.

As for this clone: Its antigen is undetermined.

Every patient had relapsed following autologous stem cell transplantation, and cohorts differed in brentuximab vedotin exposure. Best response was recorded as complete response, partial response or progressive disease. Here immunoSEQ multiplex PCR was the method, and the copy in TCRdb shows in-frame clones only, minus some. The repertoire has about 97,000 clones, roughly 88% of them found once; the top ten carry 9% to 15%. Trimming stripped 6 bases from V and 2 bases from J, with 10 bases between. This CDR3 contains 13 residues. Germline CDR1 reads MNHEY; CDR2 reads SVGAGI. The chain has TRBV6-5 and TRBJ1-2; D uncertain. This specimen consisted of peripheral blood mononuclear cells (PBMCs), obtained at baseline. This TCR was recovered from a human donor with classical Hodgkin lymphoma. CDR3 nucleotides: TGTGCCAGCAGCCGCCAGGAGAACTATGGCTACACCTTC. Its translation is CASSRQENYGYTF.